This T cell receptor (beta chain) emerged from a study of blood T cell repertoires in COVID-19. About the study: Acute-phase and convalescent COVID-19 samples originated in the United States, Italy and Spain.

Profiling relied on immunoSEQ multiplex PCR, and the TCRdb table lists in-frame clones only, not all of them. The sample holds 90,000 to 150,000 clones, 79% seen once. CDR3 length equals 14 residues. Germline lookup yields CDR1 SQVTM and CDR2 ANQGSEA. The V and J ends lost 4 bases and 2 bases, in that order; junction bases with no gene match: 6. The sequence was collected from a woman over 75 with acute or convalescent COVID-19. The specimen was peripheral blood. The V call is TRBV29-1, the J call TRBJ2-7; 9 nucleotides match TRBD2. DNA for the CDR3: TGCAGCGTTGTGACTAGCGGTTTAACCTACGAGCAGTACTTC. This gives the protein CSVVTSGLTYEQYF.